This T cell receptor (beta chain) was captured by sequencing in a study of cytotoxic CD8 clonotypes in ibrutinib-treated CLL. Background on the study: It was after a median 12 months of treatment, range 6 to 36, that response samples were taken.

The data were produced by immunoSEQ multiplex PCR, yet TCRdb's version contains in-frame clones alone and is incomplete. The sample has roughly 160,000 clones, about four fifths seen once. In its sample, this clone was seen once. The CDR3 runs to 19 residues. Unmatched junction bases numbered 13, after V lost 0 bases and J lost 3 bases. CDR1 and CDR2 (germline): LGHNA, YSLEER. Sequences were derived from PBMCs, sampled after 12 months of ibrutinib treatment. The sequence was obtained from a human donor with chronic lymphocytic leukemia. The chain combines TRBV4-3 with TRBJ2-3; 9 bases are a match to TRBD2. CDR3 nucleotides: TGCGCCAGCAGCCAAGAAGTACAGCGGCGGGGGGGCCGGACAGATACGCAGTATTTT. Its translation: CASSQEVQRRGGRTDTQYF.